These 10 T cell receptor beta chains share one sample of origin, sequenced in a study of OX40 agonist ivuxolimab in advanced cancers. Data came from immunoSEQ multiplex PCR; TCRdb stores just in-frame clones and leaves some out. The sample holds under 70,000 clones; about 85% are singletons and the top ten take around 2%. Material: CD4+ or CD8+ T cells sorted from blood, obtained in a trial of the OX40 agonist ivuxolimab. The receptors originated from an adult with an advanced solid tumor such as melanoma, head and neck, liver or kidney cancer.

The J gene is TRBJ2-5, the V gene TRBV6-5, with a tentative D call TRBD1 (6 bases). Germline CDR1 is MNHEY and CDR2 is SVGAGI. The CDR3 has 13 residues. The ends were cut back, 2 bases at V and 2 bases at J, with 6 bases in the middle. The CDR3 is CASSYRGQETQYF. DNA of the CDR3: TGTGCCAGCAGTTACAGGGGGCAAGAGACCCAGTACTTC.

The chain joins TRBV28 to TRBJ2-7; D is unresolved. V was clipped by 3 bases and J by 3 bases, with 6 bases between them. This CDR3 is built from 12 residues. Per germline, CDR1 MDHEN and CDR2 SYDVKM. The CDR3 DNA reads TGTGCCAGCAGTTTGAACAGCTACGAGCAGTACTTC. Translation: CASSLNSYEQYF.

A few counts support this clone. The rearrangement uses TRBV20-1 and TRBJ1-1; unclear D gene. V was shortened by 8 bases and J by 6 bases, with 13 bases between the two germline ends. This CDR3 has 11 residues. Germline CDR1 is DFQATT and CDR2 is SNEGSKA (reference sequence). CDR3 nucleotide sequence: TGCAGTTCTGACGGGGTCTCTGAAGCTTTCTTT. Translating it yields CSSDGVSEAFF.

A single count supports this clone. The genes are TRBV28 and TRBJ1-4; D might be TRBD1 (5 bases). The CDR3 totals 14 residues. Per germline, CDR1 MDHEN and CDR2 SYDVKM. V gave up 8 bases and J gave up 5 bases, with 15 bases separating them. The CDR3 spells CASGDLQENEKLFF. The DNA for the CDR3 is TGTGCCAGCGGCGACCTACAGGAGAATGAAAAACTGTTTTTT.

The CDR3 DNA is TGTGCCACCAGCAGCGTCGGGACGGGAAGGTCCTACGAGCAGTACTTC. Translated, it gives CATSSVGTGRSYEQYF. The chain recombines TRBV15 with TRBJ2-7; D could derive from TRBD1 or TRBD2 (5 bases each). The germline gives CDR1 LNHNV, CDR2 YYDKDF (reference sequence). V was pared by 3 bases and J by 1 base, with 16 bases between. This CDR3 comprises 16 residues.

The rearrangement uses TRBV11-2 and TRBJ2-3; possibly TRBD2 for D (6 bases). CDR1 and CDR2 from the germline V gene are SGHAT and FQNNGV. The V gene lost 6 bases and the J gene lost 0 bases, with 22 bases spanning the gap. The CDR3 contains 18 residues. The CDR3, as DNA: TGTGCCAGCAGTGCCCTCGCCCTGAGGAGGGGCAGCACAGATACGCAGTATTTT. This codes for CASSALALRRGSTDTQYF.

This chain uses TRBV4-1 with TRBJ2-7; 10 nucleotides agree with TRBD2. Germline V gene lookup returns CDR1 MGHRA and CDR2 YSYEKL. Trimming cost V 5 bases and J 4 bases; bases outside gene matches: 5. This CDR3 spans 14 amino acids. CDR3 sequence reads: CASSYSSGGYEQYF. The CDR3 coding sequence is TGCGCCAGCAGCTACTCTAGCGGGGGATACGAGCAGTACTTC.

The chain combines TRBV4-1 with TRBJ2-1; 11 positions match TRBD2. The germline V gene encodes CDR1 MGHRA and CDR2 YSYEKL. The CDR3 contains 18 residues. V shed 2 bases, J shed 9 bases, and the junction held 15 bases outside the gene matches. The CDR3 sequence: CASSQTISGRALGGEQFF. The CDR3 DNA is TGCGCCAGCAGCCAAACTATTAGCGGGAGGGCCTTAGGAGGTGAGCAGTTCTTC.

This clone was seen a single time. V gene TRBV2 combines with J gene TRBJ2-7; 8 nucleotides align to TRBD2. The junction had 14 bases not matched to a gene; V was cut back by 9 bases and J by 7 bases. This CDR3 is 14 amino acids long. The germline V gene encodes CDR1 SNHLY and CDR2 FYNNEI. In DNA form, the CDR3 reads TGTGCCAGTTCCTCGCGGGGGGCGATTTGGGAGCAGTACTTC. Its protein is CASSSRGAIWEQYF.

The chain joins TRBV15 to TRBJ2-1, with D possibly TRBD2 on 6 matching bases. From germline, CDR1 is LNHNV and CDR2 YYDKDF (reference sequence). V lost 5 bases, J lost 9 bases, and 20 bases lay in between. CDR3 length: 15 amino acids. CDR3 nucleotide sequence: TGTGCCACCAGCCCACCGACTAGTATGGGGCCTGAGCAGTTCTTC. This sequence encodes CATSPPTSMGPEQFF.